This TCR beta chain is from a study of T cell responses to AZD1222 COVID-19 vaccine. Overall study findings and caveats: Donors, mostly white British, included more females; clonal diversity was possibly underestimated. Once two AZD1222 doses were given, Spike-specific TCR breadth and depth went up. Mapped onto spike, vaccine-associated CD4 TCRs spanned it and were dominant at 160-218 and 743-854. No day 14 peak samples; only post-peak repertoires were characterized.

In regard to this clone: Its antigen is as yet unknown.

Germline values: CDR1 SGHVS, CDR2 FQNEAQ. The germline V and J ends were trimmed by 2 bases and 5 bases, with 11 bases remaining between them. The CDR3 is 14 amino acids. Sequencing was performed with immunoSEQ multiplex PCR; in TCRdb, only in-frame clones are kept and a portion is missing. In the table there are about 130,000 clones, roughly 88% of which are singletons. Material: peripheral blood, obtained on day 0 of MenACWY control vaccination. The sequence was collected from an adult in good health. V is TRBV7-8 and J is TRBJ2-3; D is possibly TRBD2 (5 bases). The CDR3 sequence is CASSLTSGRDTQYF. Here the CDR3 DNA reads TGTGCCAGCAGCTTAACCAGCGGAAGAGATACGCAGTATTTT.